A single sample gave rise to the 17 T cell receptor beta chains below, sequenced in a study of molecular identifiers for immune sequencing clone quantification. TCRdb re-called the PCR reads with MiXCR, one entry per CDR3 protein. The table has approximately 60,000 distinct CDR3 sequences, over 15% seen once. The sample consisted of naive CD8+ T cells from blood, with Jurkat cell RNA spiked in. Subset reported: FACS-sorted CD8+CD4-CCR7+CD45RA+ naive T cells. The receptor set was obtained from a human donor in good health. Some libraries in this study had Jurkat cell RNA spiked in.

This clonotype was counted only a few times. The J gene is TRBJ2-7, the V gene TRBV20-1; 7 bases are shared with TRBD2. This CDR3 is 15 amino acids long. Germline CDR1 DFQATT, CDR2 SNEGSKA (reference sequence). Trimming took 0 bases from V and 7 from J; bases not matched to a gene: 12. For the CDR3, the DNA is TGCAGTGCTAGAGATATCGCTAGCGGCCTTTGGGAGCAGTACTTC. Its protein product is CSARDIASGLWEQYF.

There are many counts of this clonotype. The V gene is TRBV4-1, the J gene TRBJ2-7, with unresolved D. Trimming left V 1 base short and J 3 bases short, with 10 bases between. Germline V gene sequence: CDR1 MGHRA, CDR2 YSYEKL. The CDR3 consists of 14 residues. As DNA, the CDR3 is TGCGCCAGCAGCCAAGTTGGCCTGAACTACGAGCAGTACTTC. Amino acid sequence: CASSQVGLNYEQYF.

The CDR3 sequence is CASSLGPSGQFLSSYEQYF. CDR3 nucleotides: TGTGCCAGCAGCTTAGGTCCCAGCGGACAGTTTCTAAGCTCCTACGAGCAGTACTTC. This chain joins TRBV13 and TRBJ2-7; tentatively, D is TRBD1 (6 bases). The CDR3 loop spans 19 amino acids. Trimming removed 0 bases at V and 0 bases at J, with 21 bases between. Germline V gives CDR1 PRHDT, CDR2 FYEKMQ (reference sequence).

The rearrangement uses TRBV12-3 or TRBV12-4 and TRBJ2-1, with TRBD2 identical over 10 bases. This CDR3 has 14 residues. The V gene end was trimmed by 3 bases and the J gene end by 8 bases; junction bases not matched to a gene: 4. CDR3 in DNA: TGTGCCAGCAGTTTCGACCTAGCGGGAGATGAGCAGTTCTTC. Residues: CASSFDLAGDEQFF.

With respect to this clonotype: Germline and junction disagree at one end, which may indicate a read error. The chain joins TRBV5-3 to TRBJ2-7; 10 nucleotides match TRBD1. TRBV5-3 is sorted into the ORF group, with uncertain function. The length of the CDR3 is 11 residues. For the CDR3, the DNA is TGTGCCAGCAGCTCCCTTCGGGACAGGGGTTTC. The encoded protein is CASSSLRDRGF.

This clonotype showed up many times. The V gene is TRBV29-1, the J gene TRBJ2-3; D possibly corresponds to TRBD2 (5 bases). There are 15 residues in the CDR3. Trimming shortened V by 0 bases and J by 0 bases, and 10 bases separated the two germline ends. Germline-derived CDR1 and CDR2 are SQVTM and ANQGSEA. The CDR3 here is CSVEDLPGSTDTQYF. CDR3 bases: TGCAGCGTTGAAGATCTACCGGGGAGCACAGATACGCAGTATTTT.

The table lists this clonotype with many counts. CDR3 DNA: TGTGCCAGCAGTCTAGGGACAGGGATACACGAGCAGTACTTC. This gives the protein CASSLGTGIHEQYF. The genes are TRBV25-1 and TRBJ2-7, with TRBD1 matching over 9 bases. Germline assignment: CDR1 MGHDK and CDR2 SYGVNS. CDR3 length equals 14 residues. The trim removed 5 bases at V and 5 bases at J, leaving 7 bases unmatched.

Details on this clonotype: At one end the junction does not follow the germline gene, possibly because of a read error. This chain uses TRBV11-2 with TRBJ2-1; 9 nucleotides align to TRBD2. The germline gives CDR1 SGHAT, CDR2 FQNNGV. There are 12 residues in the CDR3. CDR3 in DNA: TGTGCCAGCAGCTCTAGCGGGAATGAGCAGTCCTTC. This translates into CASSSSGNEQSF.

In this sample, this clonotype turned up many times. The rearrangement joins TRBV7-9 to TRBJ2-3, with 8 positions matching TRBD2. Per germline, CDR1 SEHNR and CDR2 FQNEAQ (reference sequence). After removal of 1 base from V and 7 bases from J, the junction contained 10 bases not matched to a gene. The CDR3 contains 16 residues. The CDR3 sequence: CASSLEAGEILNTQYF. The CDR3 DNA sequence: TGTGCCAGCAGCTTAGAAGCGGGAGAAATTTTAAATACGCAGTATTTT.

This clonotype appeared many times. The chain joins TRBV9 to TRBJ1-4; D unresolved. The CDR3 is 14 residues long. V was clipped by 0 bases and J by 8 bases, with 11 bases between them. CDR1 is SGDLS, CDR2 YYNGEE, per germline. The CDR3 DNA reads as TGTGCCAGCAGCGTAGCTTCTGCGGGGGAAAAACTGTTTTTT. The encoded protein is CASSVASAGEKLFF. Looking up the rest from reference TRBV9 and TRBJ1-4 gives the full variable domain: DSGVTQTPKHLITATGQRVTLRCSPRSGDLSVYWYQQSLDQGLQFLIQYYNGEERAKGNILERFSAQQFPDLHSELNLSSLELGDSALYFCASSVASAGEKLFFGSGTQLSVL.

There are many counts of this clonotype. This sequence joins TRBV27 and TRBJ2-1; unclear D gene. The CDR3 is 12 residues long. Germline V lookup: CDR1 MNHEY, CDR2 SMNVEV (reference sequence). V gave up 5 bases and J gave up 5 bases, with 7 bases separating them. CDR3 DNA: TGTGCCAGCAGTACCTTAAACAATGAGCAGTTCTTC. This sequence encodes CASSTLNNEQFF.

This chain connects TRBV11-2 to TRBJ2-2; 7 bases fit TRBD1. Germline CDR1 is SGHAT and CDR2 is FQNNGV. CDR3 length: 16 residues. The ends lost 3 bases at V and 2 bases at J; junction bases unmatched: 6. CDR3 residues: CASSFGRGFNTGELFF. The DNA for the CDR3 is TGTGCCAGCAGCTTCGGCAGGGGGTTCAACACCGGGGAGCTGTTTTTT.

This clonotype was detected ten times or more. This chain joins TRBV4-1 and TRBJ2-3, with D possibly matching TRBD2 (5 bases). The CDR3 loop spans 18 amino acids. Per germline, CDR1 MGHRA and CDR2 YSYEKL. V lost 1 base and J lost 0, with 17 bases in between. This CDR3 is CASSQGYLGAASTDTQYF. The CDR3, as DNA: TGCGCCAGCAGCCAAGGGTACCTAGGAGCGGCTAGCACAGATACGCAGTATTTT.

Notes on this clonotype: This clone may be a read error of a much larger clone one base away. As the CDR3 is not closed by the conserved phenylalanine or tryptophan, this likely results from a read error. This rearrangement joins TRBV6-6 to TRBJ2-1; 9 nucleotides agree with TRBD2. The CDR3 is 17 residues long. V was clipped by 0 bases and J by 5 bases; unmatched bases: 8. Germline V gene lookup returns CDR1 MNHNY and CDR2 SVGAGI (reference sequence). The CDR3 here is CASSYSAGLAVDNEQFL. The CDR3 DNA is TGTGCCAGCAGTTACTCTGCGGGACTAGCAGTTGACAATGAGCAGTTCCTC.

This clonotype was observed many times. The chain couples TRBV7-9 to TRBJ2-3; no definite D call. Trimming removed 5 bases at V and 8 bases at J, with 14 bases between. The length of the CDR3 is 13 residues. Per the germline V gene, CDR1 is SEHNR and CDR2 is FQNEAQ (reference sequence). CDR3: CASSPPAHGTQYF. CDR3 sequence (DNA): TGTGCCAGCAGCCCCCCCGCGCACGGTACGCAGTATTTT. Full variable domain (rest looked up from reference TRBV7-9 and TRBJ2-3): DTGVSQNPRHKITKRGQNVTFRCDPISEHNRLYWYRQTLGQGPEFLTYFQNEAQLEKSRLLSDRFSAERPKGSFSTLEIQRTEQGDSAMYLCASSPPAHGTQYFGPGTRLTVL.

In this sample, this clonotype turned up many times. The genes are TRBV6-2 or TRBV6-3 and TRBJ1-5, with a possible D match to TRBD1 (6 bases). Trimming removed 7 bases at V and 5 bases at J, with 18 bases between. The CDR3 is 15 amino acids. Germline V gene lookup returns CDR1 MNHEY and CDR2 SVGEGT. The CDR3 nucleotides read TGTGCCAGCAACGACTTACAGGGACCACATCAGCCCCAGCATTTT. This sequence encodes CASNDLQGPHQPQHF.

This clonotype appeared many times. The rearrangement links TRBV4-2 to TRBJ2-3, with 8 positions matching TRBD2. Germline V lookup: CDR1 LGHNA, CDR2 YNFKEQ. Trimming cost V 2 bases and J 0 bases; bases outside gene matches: 7. This CDR3 has 17 residues. CDR3 sequence (DNA): TGTGCCAGCAGCCAACGGGAGGGAGCAATAAGCACAGATACGCAGTATTTT. Encoded protein: CASSQREGAISTDTQYF.